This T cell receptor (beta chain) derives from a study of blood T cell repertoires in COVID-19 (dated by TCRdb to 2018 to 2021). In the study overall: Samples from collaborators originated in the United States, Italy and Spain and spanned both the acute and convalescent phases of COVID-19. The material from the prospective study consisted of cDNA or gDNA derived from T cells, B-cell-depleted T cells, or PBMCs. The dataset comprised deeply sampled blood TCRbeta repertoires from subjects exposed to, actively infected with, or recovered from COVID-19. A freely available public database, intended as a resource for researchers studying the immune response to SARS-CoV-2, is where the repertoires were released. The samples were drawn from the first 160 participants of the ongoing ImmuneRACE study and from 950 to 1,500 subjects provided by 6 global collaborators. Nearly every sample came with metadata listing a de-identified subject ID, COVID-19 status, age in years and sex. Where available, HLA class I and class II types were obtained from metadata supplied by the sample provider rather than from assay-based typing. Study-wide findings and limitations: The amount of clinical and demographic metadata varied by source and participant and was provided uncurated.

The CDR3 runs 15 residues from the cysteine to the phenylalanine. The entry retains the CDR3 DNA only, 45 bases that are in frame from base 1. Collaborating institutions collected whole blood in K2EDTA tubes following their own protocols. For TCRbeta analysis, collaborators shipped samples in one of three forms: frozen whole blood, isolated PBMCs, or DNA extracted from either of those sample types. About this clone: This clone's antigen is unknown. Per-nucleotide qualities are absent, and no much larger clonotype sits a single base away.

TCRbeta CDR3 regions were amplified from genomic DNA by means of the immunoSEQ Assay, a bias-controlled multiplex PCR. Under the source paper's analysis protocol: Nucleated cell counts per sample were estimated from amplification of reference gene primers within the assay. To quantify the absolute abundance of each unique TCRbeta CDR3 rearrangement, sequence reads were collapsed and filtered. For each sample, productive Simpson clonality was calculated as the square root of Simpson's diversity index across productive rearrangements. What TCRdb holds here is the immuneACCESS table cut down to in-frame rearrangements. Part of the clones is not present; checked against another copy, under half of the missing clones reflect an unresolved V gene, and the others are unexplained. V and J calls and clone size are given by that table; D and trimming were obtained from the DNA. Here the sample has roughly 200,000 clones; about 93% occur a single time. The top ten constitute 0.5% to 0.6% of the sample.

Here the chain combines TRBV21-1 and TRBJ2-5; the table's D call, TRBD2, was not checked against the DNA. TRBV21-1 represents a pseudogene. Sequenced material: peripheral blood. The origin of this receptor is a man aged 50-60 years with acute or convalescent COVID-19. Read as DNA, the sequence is TGTGCCAGCAGCAAAGGGAGCGGGATCCAGGAGACCCAGTACTTC. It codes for CASSKGSGIQETQYF.